The present T cell receptor beta chain was sequenced within a study of blood T cells in healthy people across ages. Germline V gene sequence: CDR1 MDHEN, CDR2 SYDVKM. This CDR3 is built from 16 residues. The V and J ends lost 3 bases and 5 bases respectively, with 19 bases between them. It was with a sample-barcoded 5' primer and a J-beta primer mix that a second PCR of roughly 7 to 12 cycles was run. TCRdb reanalysed the 5' RACE reads using MiXCR and keeps one entry per CDR3 protein. The table lists nearly 800,000 distinct CDR3 sequences, approximately 25% of them singletons. These same data were also listed under a study on T cells of mothers and their children.

This chain uses TRBV28 with TRBJ2-5, with D perhaps matching TRBD1 or TRBD2 (5 bases each). The sequencing input was blood. The receptor was derived from a boy under 18 in good health. Written as DNA, the CDR3 is TGTGCCAGCAGTTTCCCCCAGGGAGCTCAAACGGAGACCCAGTACTTC. Translation: CASSFPQGAQTETQYF.